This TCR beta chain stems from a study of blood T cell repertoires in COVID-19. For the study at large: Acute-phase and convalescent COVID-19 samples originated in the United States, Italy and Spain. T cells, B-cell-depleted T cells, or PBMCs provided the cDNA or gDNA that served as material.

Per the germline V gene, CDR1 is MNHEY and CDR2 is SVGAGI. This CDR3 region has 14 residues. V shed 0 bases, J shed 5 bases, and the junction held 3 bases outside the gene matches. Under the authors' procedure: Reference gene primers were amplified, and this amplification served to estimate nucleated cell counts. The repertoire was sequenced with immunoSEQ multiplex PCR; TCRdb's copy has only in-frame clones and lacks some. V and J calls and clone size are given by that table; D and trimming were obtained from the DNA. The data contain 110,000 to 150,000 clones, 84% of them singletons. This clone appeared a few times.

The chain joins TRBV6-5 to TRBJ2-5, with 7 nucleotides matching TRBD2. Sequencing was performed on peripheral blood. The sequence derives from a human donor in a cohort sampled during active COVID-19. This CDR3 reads CASSYSAGRETQYF. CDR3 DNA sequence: TGTGCCAGCAGTTACTCCGCCGGGAGGGAGACCCAGTACTTC.